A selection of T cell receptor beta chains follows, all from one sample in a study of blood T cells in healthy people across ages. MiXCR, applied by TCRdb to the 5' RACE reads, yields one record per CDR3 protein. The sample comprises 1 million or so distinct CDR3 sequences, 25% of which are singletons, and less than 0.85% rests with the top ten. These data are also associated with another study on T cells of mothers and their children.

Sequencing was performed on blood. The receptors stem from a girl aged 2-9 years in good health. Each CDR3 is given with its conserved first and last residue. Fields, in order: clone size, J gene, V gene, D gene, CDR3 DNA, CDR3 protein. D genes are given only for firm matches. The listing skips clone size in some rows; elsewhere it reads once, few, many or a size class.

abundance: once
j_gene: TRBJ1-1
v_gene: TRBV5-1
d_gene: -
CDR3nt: TGCGCCAGCCGCGTAGGATTTACGAACACTGAAGCTTTCTTT
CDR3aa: CASRVGFTNTEAFF

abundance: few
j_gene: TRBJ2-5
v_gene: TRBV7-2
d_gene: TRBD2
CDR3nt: TGTGCCAGCAGCCTTGCCCCGGGACTAGCGGAACAAGAGACCCAGTACTTC
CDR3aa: CASSLAPGLAEQETQYF

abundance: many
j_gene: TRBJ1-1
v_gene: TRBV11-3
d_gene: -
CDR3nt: TGTGCCAGCAGCTTGGCCCGACTGAACACTGAAGCTTTCTTT
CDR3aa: CASSLARLNTEAFF

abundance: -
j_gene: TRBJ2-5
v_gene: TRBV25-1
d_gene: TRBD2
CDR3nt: TGTGCCAGCAGTGAATACAGCGGGAACCAAGAGACCCAGTACTTC
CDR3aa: CASSEYSGNQETQYF

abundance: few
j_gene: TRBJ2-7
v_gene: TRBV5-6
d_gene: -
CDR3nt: TGTGCCAGCAGCCTGCCGGGGAAATTCTACGAGCAGTACTTC
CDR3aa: CASSLPGKFYEQYF

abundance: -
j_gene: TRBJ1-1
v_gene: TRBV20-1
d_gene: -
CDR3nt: TGCAGTGCGCCGAATAGGGCTACCGGTGAAGCTTTCTTT
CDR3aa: CSAPNRATGEAFF

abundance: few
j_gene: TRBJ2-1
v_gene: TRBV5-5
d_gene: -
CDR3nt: TGTGCCAGCAATCAACGGGCAGGAAGCTACAATGAGCAGTTCTTC
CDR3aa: CASNQRAGSYNEQFF

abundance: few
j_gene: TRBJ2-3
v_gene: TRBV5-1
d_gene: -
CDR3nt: TGCGCCAGCAGCAGGGCCCGGGGCGCGGATCCGAAGTATTTT
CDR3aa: CASSRARGADPKYF

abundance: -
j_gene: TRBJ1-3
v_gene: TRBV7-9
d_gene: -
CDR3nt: TGTGCCAGCAGCTCGACCCCGAACACCATATATTTT
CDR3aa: CASSSTPNTIYF

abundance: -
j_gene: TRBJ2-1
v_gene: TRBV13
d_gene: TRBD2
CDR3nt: TGTGCCAGCAGCCCCGAAGGACTAGCGGGGGACAATGAGCAGTTCTTC
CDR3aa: CASSPEGLAGDNEQFF

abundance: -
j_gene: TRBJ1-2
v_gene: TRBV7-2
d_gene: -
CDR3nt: TGTGCCAGCAGCTTAACCCGCGGTCCCTCGCGAGGCTACACCTTC
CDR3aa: CASSLTRGPSRGYTF

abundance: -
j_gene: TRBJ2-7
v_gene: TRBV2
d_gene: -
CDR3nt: TGTGCCAGCAGTGAAGATGCAGGGGGGTTGGACGAGCAGTACTTC
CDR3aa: CASSEDAGGLDEQYF

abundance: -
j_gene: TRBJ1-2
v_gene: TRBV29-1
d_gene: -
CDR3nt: TGCAGCGTTGGGTCTTTCTACTATGGCTACACCTTC
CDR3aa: CSVGSFYYGYTF